Only a few counts were recorded for the clone carrying this TCR beta chain. What it binds is not known. This entry belongs to a study of OX40 agonist ivuxolimab in advanced cancers. V gave up 6 bases and J gave up 3 bases, with 15 bases separating them. The CDR3 covers 14 residues. Germline V gives CDR1 SQVTM, CDR2 ANQGSEA. Libraries were prepared by immunoSEQ multiplex PCR; TCRdb keeps only in-frame clonotypes and omits some of them. This sample carries 40,000 to 45,000 clones, 80% of them seen once, and the ten largest clones take about 9.4%. General study results and limits: The study observed clonal expansion of CD4+ and CD8+ blood T cells by week 6 at 0.1 to 3.0 mg/kg. Antigen specificity was not determined for the expanded peripheral T cells.

This clonotype was obtained from an adult with an advanced solid tumor such as melanoma, head and neck, liver or kidney cancer. V gene TRBV29-1 combines with J gene TRBJ2-1; possible D gene TRBD1, 6 bases. Sample: CD4+ or CD8+ T cells sorted from blood, taken in a trial of the OX40 agonist ivuxolimab. This chain's CDR3 is CSVQRGTIYNEQFF. The CDR3 bases are TGCAGCGTCCAAAGAGGGACAATCTACAATGAGCAGTTCTTC.